This record covers a single T cell receptor beta chain. Its cognate antigen is unknown. The sample belongs to a study of T cells in Graves' hyperthyroidism and ophthalmopathy. The study, taken as a whole, reports: Ophthalmopathy, as predicted by the model, came a median approximately 6.5 months after the prediction. Blood shared most expanded thyroid clonotypes above 0.001.

The V gene's germline CDR1 is SGHRS and CDR2 YFSETQ. V gave up 3 bases and J gave up 0 bases; unmatched junction bases: 15. CDR3 length: 21 residues. There were TCR beta CDR3 regions amplified from RNA transcripts. An initial round of RT-PCR targeting the TCR CDR3 relied on the HTBI primer set. Via MiXCR, TCRdb re-called the multiplex PCR reads, giving one row per CDR3 protein. The sample yields 300,000 to 450,000 distinct CDR3 sequences, roughly 25% seen once. This TCR derives from a man in his fifties with Graves' hyperthyroidism. Specimen: blood. V and J are TRBV5-1 and TRBJ2-6; 10 bases are a match to TRBD2. CDR3 region: CASSSPGLAVHEDSGANVLTF. The DNA of the CDR3 is TGCGCCAGCAGCTCCCCAGGACTAGCGGTACATGAGGACTCTGGGGCCAACGTCCTGACTTTC.